This T cell receptor (beta chain) was recorded in a study of CD8 T cells in Susac syndrome. Roughly 0.45 to 1 ug RNA was reverse transcribed with random hexamers. TCRdb called the immunoSEQ multiplex PCR reads again in MiXCR, with one record for every CDR3 protein. The data contain a few hundred thousand distinct CDR3 sequences, around 96% of them singletons. Germline values: CDR1 KGHSH, CDR2 LQKENI. CDR3 length equals 16 residues. The V gene lost 1 base and the J gene lost 2 bases, with 13 bases spanning the gap. This receptor was obtained from a human donor with multiple sclerosis. The sequenced material came from CD4+ T cells from PBMCs. V is TRBV18 and J is TRBJ2-3; tentatively, D is TRBD1 (5 bases). CDR3 amino acids: CASSPRTGQNTDTQYF. The CDR3 DNA reads as TGTGCCAGCTCACCACGAACAGGTCAGAACACAGATACGCAGTATTTT.